This T cell receptor beta chain came from a study of T cell changes during pregnancy in multiple sclerosis. V lost 3 bases, J lost 3 bases, and 11 bases lay in between. This CDR3 contains 14 residues. Germline V gene data show CDR1 as MNHEY and CDR2 as SMNVEV (reference sequence). Sequencing used immunoSEQ multiplex PCR; TCRdb keeps in-frame clones, though not all of them. The data contain approximately 30,000 clones, roughly 86% of them singletons. Sequences were derived from CD8+ T cells from peripheral blood mononuclear cells, sampled before pregnancy. This chain links TRBV27 with TRBJ1-1; tentative D call: TRBD1 (5 bases). The receptor was isolated from a female donor with multiple sclerosis, enrolled in a pregnancy study. CDR3: CASSFGGLDTEAFF. CDR3 sequence (DNA): TGTGCCAGCAGTTTTGGGGGGTTGGACACTGAAGCTTTCTTT.